This T cell receptor (beta chain) was recorded in a study of blood T cell repertoires in COVID-19. CDR3 length: 14 residues. V was clipped by 3 bases and J by 6 bases, with 16 bases between them. Per the germline V gene, CDR1 is SGHNT and CDR2 is YYREEE (reference sequence). Sequencing was performed with immunoSEQ multiplex PCR; in TCRdb, only in-frame clones are kept and a portion is missing. The sample records roughly 200,000 clones, over 75% being singletons. Sequencing input: peripheral blood. This rearrangement joins TRBV5-4 to TRBJ2-7, with a possible D match to TRBD2 (6 bases). The receptor's source is a human donor with active or convalescent COVID-19. The donor label of this sample is uncertain. This chain's CDR3 is CASSSERVPREQYF. CDR3 DNA: TGTGCCAGCAGCTCAGAGCGGGTCCCCCGCGAGCAGTACTTC.